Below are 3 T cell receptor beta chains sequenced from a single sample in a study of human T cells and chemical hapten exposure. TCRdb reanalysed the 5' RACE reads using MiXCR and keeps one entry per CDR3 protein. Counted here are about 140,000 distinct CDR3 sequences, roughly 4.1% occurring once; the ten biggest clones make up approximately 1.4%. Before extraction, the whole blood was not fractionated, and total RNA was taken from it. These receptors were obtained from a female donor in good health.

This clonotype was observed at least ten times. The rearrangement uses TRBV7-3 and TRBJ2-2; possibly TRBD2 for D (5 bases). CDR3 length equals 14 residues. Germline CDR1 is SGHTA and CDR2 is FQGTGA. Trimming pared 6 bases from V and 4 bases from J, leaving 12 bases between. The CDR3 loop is CASRKERVTGELFF. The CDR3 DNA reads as TGTGCCAGCAGGAAGGAGAGGGTCACCGGGGAGCTGTTTTTT. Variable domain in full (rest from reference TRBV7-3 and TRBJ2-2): GAGVSQTPSNKVTEKGKYVELRCDPISGHTALYWYRQSLGQGPEFLIYFQGTGAADDSGLPNDRFFAVRPEGSVSTLKIQRTERGDSAVYLCASRKERVTGELFFGEGSRLTVL.

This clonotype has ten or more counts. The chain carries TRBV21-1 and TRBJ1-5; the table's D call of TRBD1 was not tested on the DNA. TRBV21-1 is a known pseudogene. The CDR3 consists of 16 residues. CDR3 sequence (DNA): TGTGCCAGCACTCTCCCCAGGGGGGTTGGGCGCCAGCCCCAGCATTTT. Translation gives CASTLPRGVGRQPQHF.

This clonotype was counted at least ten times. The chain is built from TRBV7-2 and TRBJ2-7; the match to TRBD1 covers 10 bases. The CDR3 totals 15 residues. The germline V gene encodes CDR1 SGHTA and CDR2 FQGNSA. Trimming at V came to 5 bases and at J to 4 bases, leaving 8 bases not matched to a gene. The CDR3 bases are TGTGCCAGCAGCCCACAGACAGGGGGCACGTACGAGCAGTACTTC. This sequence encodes CASSPQTGGTYEQYF.